The entry below gives a single T cell receptor (beta chain) sequence along with its context. This entry belongs to a study of blood T cells in healthy people across ages. The CDR3 totals 16 residues. V shed 1 base and J 8 bases; nucleotides not matched to a gene: 9. Then a second PCR, running roughly 7 to 11 cycles, was carried out with a sample-barcoded 5' primer and a J-beta primer mix. Each cDNA molecule was tagged by a template-switch adaptor that had 12 random nucleotides. Every sample gave at least 2.5 million paired-end reads containing CDR3. TCRdb analysed the 5' RACE reads with MiXCR anew, one entry per CDR3 protein. Among around 1,700,000 distinct CDR3 sequences listed, 28% were seen once.

The source material was blood. The chain carries TRBV12-3 or TRBV12-4 and TRBJ2-1, with 9 nucleotides matching TRBD2. The clonotype comes from a woman aged 30 to 39 in good health. DNA for the CDR3: TGTGCCAGCAGTTTAGTAGGGCGGGAGGGCGTGTATGAGCAGTTCTTC. Its translation is CASSLVGREGVYEQFF.